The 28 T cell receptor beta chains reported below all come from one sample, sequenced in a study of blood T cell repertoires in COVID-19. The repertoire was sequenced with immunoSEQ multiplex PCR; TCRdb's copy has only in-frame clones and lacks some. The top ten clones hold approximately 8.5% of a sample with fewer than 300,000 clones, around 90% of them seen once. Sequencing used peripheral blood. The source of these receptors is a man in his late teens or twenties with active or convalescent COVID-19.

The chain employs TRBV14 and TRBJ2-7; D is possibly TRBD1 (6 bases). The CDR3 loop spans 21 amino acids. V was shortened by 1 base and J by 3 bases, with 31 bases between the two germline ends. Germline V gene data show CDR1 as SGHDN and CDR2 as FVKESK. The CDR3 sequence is CASSQVVGQISPLGLVYEQYF. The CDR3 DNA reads TGTGCCAGCAGCCAAGTAGTCGGACAGATATCCCCTTTAGGGTTGGTCTACGAGCAGTACTTC.

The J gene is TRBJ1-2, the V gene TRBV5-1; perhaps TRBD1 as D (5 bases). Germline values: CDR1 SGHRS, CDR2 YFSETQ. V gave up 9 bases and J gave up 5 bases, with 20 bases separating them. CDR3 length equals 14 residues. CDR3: CATGKGPTHYGYTF. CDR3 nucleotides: TGCGCCACAGGGAAGGGGCCCACCCATTATGGCTACACCTTC.

CDR3 DNA sequence: TGTGCCAGCAGCCCTGAATTAGCGAGCTCCTACAATGAGCAGTTCTTC. This sequence encodes CASSPELASSYNEQFF. This sequence joins TRBV3-1 (or the pseudogene TRBV3-2) and TRBJ2-1; a weak D match, TRBD2 (5 bases). The CDR3 covers 16 residues. Germline lookup yields CDR1 LGHDT and CDR2 YNNKEL (reference sequence). Trimming pared 4 bases from V and 0 bases from J, leaving 13 bases between.

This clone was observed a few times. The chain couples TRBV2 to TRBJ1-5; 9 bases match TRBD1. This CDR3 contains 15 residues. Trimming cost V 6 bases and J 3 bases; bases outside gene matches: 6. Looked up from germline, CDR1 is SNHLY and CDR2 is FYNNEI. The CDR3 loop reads CASSGDRANNQPQHF. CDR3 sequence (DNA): TGTGCCAGCAGCGGGGACAGGGCAAACAATCAGCCCCAGCATTTT.

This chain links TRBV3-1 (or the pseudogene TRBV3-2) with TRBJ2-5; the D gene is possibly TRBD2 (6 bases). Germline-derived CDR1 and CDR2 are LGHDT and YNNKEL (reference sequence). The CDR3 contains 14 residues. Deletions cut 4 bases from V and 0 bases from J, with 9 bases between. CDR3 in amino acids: CASSLKRDQETQYF. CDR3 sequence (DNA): TGTGCCAGCAGCCTGAAGCGGGACCAAGAGACCCAGTACTTC.

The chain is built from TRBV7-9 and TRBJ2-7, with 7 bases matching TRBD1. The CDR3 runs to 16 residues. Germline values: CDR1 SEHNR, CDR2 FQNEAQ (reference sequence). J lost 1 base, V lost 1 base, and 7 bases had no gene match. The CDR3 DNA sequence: TGTGCCAGCAGCTTAGGTGCAGGGGGAGATTCCTACGAGCAGTACTTC. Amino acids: CASSLGAGGDSYEQYF.

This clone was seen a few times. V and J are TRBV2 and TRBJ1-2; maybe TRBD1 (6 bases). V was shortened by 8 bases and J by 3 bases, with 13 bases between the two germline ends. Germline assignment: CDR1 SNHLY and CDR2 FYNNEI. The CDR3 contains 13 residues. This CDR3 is CASQGDTYYGYTF. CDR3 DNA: TGTGCCAGCCAAGGGGACACCTACTATGGCTACACCTTC.

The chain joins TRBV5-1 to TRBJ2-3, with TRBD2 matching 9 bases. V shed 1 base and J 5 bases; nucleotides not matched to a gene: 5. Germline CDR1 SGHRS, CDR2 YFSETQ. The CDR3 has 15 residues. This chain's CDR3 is CASSLNGGGVDTQYF. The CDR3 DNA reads TGCGCCAGCAGCTTGAACGGCGGGGGGGTAGATACGCAGTATTTT.

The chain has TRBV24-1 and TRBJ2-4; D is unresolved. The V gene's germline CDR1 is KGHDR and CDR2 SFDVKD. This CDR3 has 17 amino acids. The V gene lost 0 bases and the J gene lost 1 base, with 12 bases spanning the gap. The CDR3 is CATSDLLVRTAKNIQYF. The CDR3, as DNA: TGTGCCACCAGTGATTTGCTAGTCCGAACGGCCAAAAACATTCAGTACTTC.

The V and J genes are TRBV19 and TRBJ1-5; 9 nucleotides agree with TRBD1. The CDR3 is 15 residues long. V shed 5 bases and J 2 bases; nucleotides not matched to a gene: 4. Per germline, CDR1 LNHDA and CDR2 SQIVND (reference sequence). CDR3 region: CASSPDRGGNQPQHF. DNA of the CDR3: TGTGCCAGTAGTCCGGACAGGGGCGGCAATCAGCCCCAGCATTTT. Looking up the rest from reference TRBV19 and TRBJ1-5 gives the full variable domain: DGGITQSPKYLFRKEGQNVTLSCEQNLNHDAMYWYRQDPGQGLRLIYYSQIVNDFQKGDIAEGYSVSREKKESFPLTVTSAQKNPTAFYLCASSPDRGGNQPQHFGDGTRLSIL.

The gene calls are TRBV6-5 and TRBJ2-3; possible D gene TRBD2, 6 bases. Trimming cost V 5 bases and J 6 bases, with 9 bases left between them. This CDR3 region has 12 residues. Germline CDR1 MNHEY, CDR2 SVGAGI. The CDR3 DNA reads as TGTGCCAGCAGTCTTAGCGGCGATACGCAGTATTTT. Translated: CASSLSGDTQYF.

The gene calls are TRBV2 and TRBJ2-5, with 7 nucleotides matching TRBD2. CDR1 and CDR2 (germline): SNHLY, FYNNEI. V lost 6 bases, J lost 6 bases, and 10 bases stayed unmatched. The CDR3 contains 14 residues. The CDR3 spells CASRRGVATKTQYF. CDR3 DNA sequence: TGTGCCAGCAGACGGGGGGTCGCGACAAAGACCCAGTACTTC.

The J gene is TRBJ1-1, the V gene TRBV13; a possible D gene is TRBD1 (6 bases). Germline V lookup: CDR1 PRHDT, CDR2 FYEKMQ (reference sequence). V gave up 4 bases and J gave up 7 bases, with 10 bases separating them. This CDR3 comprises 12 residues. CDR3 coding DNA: TGTGCCAGCAGCTGGGGGGGCAATGAAGCTTTCTTT. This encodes CASSWGGNEAFF. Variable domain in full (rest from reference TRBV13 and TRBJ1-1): AAGVIQSPRHLIKEKRETATLKCYPIPRHDTVYWYQQGPGQDPQFLISFYEKMQSDKGSIPDRFSAQQFSDYHSELNMSSLELGDSALYFCASSWGGNEAFFGQGTRLTVV.

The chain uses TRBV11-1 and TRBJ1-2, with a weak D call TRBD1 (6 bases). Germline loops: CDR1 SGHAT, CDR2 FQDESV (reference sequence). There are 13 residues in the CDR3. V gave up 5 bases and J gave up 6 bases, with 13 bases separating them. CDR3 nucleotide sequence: TGTGCCAGCAGCAAAACAGGGTATCATGGCTACACCTTC. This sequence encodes CASSKTGYHGYTF. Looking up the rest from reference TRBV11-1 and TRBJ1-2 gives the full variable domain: EAEVAQSPRYKITEKSQAVAFWCDPISGHATLYWYRQILGQGPELLVQFQDESVVDDSQLPKDRFSAERLKGVDSTLKIQPAELGDSAMYLCASSKTGYHGYTFGSGTRLTVV.

The CDR3 here is CASSVASSGGNEQFF. The DNA of the CDR3 is TGTGCCAGCAGCGTAGCATCTAGCGGGGGTAATGAGCAGTTCTTC. This chain joins TRBV9 and TRBJ2-1, with 10 bases lining up with TRBD2. The CDR3 length is 15 residues. Trimming removed 0 bases from V and 7 bases from J; junction bases left unmatched: 4. Germline V lookup: CDR1 SGDLS, CDR2 YYNGEE.

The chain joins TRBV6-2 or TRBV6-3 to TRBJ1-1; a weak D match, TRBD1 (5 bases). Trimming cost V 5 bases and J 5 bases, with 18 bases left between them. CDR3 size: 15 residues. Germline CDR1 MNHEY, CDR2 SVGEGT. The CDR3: CASSPTLVGRTEAFF. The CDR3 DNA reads TGTGCCAGCAGTCCAACCCTTGTGGGGCGAACTGAAGCTTTCTTT.

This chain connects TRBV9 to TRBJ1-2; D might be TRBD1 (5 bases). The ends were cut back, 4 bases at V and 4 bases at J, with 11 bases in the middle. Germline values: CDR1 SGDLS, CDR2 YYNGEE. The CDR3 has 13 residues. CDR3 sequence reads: CASSNAGIYGYTF. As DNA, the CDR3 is TGTGCCAGCAGCAACGCAGGGATCTATGGCTACACCTTC.

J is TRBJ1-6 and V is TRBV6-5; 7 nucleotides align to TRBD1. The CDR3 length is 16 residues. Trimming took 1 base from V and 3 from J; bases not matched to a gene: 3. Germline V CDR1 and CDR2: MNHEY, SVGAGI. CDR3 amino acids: CASSYLAGGYNSPLHF. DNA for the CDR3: TGTGCCAGCAGTTACTTAGCAGGGGGCTATAATTCACCCCTCCACTTT.

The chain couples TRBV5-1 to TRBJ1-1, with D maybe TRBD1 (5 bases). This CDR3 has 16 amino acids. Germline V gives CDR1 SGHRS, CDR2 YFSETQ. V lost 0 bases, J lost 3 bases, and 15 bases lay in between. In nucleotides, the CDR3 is TGCGCCAGCAGCTTGGCGCGCGACAGCGTAGACACTGAAGCTTTCTTT. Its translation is CASSLARDSVDTEAFF.

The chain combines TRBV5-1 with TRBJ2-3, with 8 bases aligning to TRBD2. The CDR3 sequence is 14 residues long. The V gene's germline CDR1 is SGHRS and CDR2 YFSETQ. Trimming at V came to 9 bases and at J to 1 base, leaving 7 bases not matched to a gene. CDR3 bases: TGCGCCACCCGGACTAGCAGCCGCACAGATACGCAGTATTTT. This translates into CATRTSSRTDTQYF.

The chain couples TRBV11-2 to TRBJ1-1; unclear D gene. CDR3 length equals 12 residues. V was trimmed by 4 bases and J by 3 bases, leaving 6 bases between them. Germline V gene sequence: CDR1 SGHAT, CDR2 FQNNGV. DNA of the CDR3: TGTGCCAGCAGCTCACAATACACTGAAGCTTTCTTT. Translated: CASSSQYTEAFF.

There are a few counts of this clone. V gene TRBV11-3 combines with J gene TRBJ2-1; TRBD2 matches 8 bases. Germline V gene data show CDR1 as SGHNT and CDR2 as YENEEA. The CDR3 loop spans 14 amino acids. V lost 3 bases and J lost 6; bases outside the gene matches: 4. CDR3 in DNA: TGTGCCAGCAGCTTTGGCGGGGGGCGCAATGAGCAGTTCTTC. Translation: CASSFGGGRNEQFF. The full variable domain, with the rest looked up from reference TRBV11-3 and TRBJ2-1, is EAGVVQSPRYKIIEKKQPVAFWCNPISGHNTLYWYLQNLGQGPELLIRYENEEAVDDSQLPKDRFSAERLKGVDSTLKIQPAELGDSAVYLCASSFGGGRNEQFFGPGTRLTVL.

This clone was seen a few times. This chain's CDR3 is CASSQSGRSNYGYTF. CDR3 coding DNA: TGTGCCAGCAGCCAATCGGGCAGATCTAACTATGGCTACACCTTC. This chain uses TRBV16 with TRBJ1-2; D gene uncertain. Trimming removed 0 bases at V and 0 bases at J, with 8 bases between. CDR3 length: 15 amino acids. CDR1 is KGHSY, CDR2 FQNENV, per germline.

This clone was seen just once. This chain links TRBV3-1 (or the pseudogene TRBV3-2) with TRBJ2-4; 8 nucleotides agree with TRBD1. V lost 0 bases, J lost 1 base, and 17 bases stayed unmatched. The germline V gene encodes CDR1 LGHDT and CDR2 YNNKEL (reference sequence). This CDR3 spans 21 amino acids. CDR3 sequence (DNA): TGTGCCAGCAGCCAAGATTTGAACAGGGGGAAATTGTATATGGCCAAAAACATTCAGTACTTC. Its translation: CASSQDLNRGKLYMAKNIQYF.

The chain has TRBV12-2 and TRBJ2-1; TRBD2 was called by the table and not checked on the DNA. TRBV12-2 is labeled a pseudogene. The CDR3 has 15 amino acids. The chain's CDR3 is CASRLEGGPYNEQFF. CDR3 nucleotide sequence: TGTGCAAGTCGCTTAGAGGGGGGGCCCTACAATGAGCAGTTCTTC.

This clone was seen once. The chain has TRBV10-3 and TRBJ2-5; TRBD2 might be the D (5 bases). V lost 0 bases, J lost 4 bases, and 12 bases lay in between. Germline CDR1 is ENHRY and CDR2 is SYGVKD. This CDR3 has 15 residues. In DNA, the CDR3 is TGTGCCATCAGTGAGTCGGTCGTTGCGGGAGAGACCCAGTACTTC. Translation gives CAISESVVAGETQYF.

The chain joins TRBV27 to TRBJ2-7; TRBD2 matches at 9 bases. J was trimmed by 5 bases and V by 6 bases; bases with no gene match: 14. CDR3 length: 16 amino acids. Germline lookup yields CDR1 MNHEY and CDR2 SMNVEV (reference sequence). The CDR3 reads CASSLSRGGRAHEQYF. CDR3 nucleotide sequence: TGTGCCAGCAGCCTGTCGCGGGGGGGCCGGGCCCACGAGCAGTACTTC.

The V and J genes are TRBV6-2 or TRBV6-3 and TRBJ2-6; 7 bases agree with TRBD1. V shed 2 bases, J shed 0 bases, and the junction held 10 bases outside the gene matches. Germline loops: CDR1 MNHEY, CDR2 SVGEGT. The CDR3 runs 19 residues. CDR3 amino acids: CASSYPVGQESSGANVLTF. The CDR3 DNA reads TGTGCCAGCAGTTACCCCGTCGGACAGGAGAGCTCTGGGGCCAACGTCCTGACTTTC.